This entry lists 20 T cell receptor beta chains sequenced from one sample in a study of ipilimumab plus nivolumab after autologous stem cell transplantation. Generated by immunoSEQ multiplex PCR, the TCRdb table keeps only in-frame clones and is missing some. The repertoire holds tens of thousands of clones, with 83% as singletons. Material: PBMCs, obtained in a trial of ipilimumab plus nivolumab as post-transplant consolidation. Receptors originate from a male donor with diffuse large B-cell lymphoma.

This clone occurred once. The V gene is TRBV7-9, the J gene TRBJ2-5; D uncertain. Germline-derived CDR1 and CDR2 are SEHNR and FQNEAQ (reference sequence). The length of the CDR3 is 13 residues. V dropped 1 base and J dropped 9 bases, with 12 bases sitting between them. CDR3 sequence: CASSLVSSWSQYF. The CDR3 region has the DNA TGTGCCAGCAGCTTAGTCAGTAGCTGGTCCCAGTACTTC.

The rearrangement links TRBV7-8 to TRBJ1-5; perhaps TRBD1 as D (5 bases). The CDR3 extends over 14 amino acids. Deletions cut 4 bases from V and 0 bases from J, with 7 bases between. CDR1 SGHVS and CDR2 FQNEAQ come from the germline V gene. CDR3 nucleotides: TGTGCCAGCAGCTGGGACGGTAGCAATCAGCCCCAGCATTTT. Its protein is CASSWDGSNQPQHF.

V usage is TRBV5-5 and J usage is TRBJ2-5; 13 bases fit TRBD2. Trimming cost V 4 bases and J 2 bases; bases outside gene matches: 5. This CDR3 is built from 16 residues. Germline-derived CDR1 and CDR2 are SGHKS and YYEKEE (reference sequence). As DNA, the CDR3 is TGTGCCAGCAGCCCAAGACTAGCGGGGGGACAAGAGACCCAGTACTTC. Protein: CASSPRLAGGQETQYF.

The chain recombines TRBV29-1 with TRBJ2-5; D possibly uses TRBD1 or TRBD2 (5 bases each). Trimming pared 6 bases from V and 1 base from J, leaving 18 bases between. Germline loops: CDR1 SQVTM, CDR2 ANQGSEA. The CDR3 totals 15 residues. The DNA for the CDR3 is TGCAGCGTCTCCTGGCCCCCAGGGACCCAAGAGACCCAGTACTTC. Translating gives CSVSWPPGTQETQYF.

The chain is built from TRBV15 and TRBJ1-4, with unresolved D. This CDR3 is built from 15 residues. The germline CDR1 and CDR2 sequences are LNHNV and YYDKDF (reference sequence). The V end was cut by 5 bases, the J end by 0 bases, with 10 bases between. CDR3 loop: CATSLNRATNEKLFF. The CDR3 nucleotides are TGTGCCACCAGCCTTAACCGTGCAACTAATGAAAAACTGTTTTTT.

This chain joins TRBV19 and TRBJ1-1, with 8 nucleotides matching TRBD1. Germline CDR1 and CDR2: LNHDA and SQIVND (reference sequence). The CDR3 is 15 amino acids. The V gene end was trimmed by 5 bases and the J gene end by 1 base; junction bases not matched to a gene: 6. The CDR3 DNA reads as TGTGCCAGTAGTCACAGGGGGGGAGCGAACACTGAAGCTTTCTTT. This encodes CASSHRGGANTEAFF.

Here the CDR3 reads CASSQETGSGNTIYF. DNA of the CDR3: TGCGCCAGCAGCCAAGAAACGGGTTCTGGAAACACCATATATTTT. The chain couples TRBV4-3 to TRBJ1-3; the D is unclear. The V gene lost 0 bases and the J gene lost 1 base, with 7 bases spanning the gap. Germline lookup yields CDR1 LGHNA and CDR2 YSLEER. CDR3 length equals 15 residues.

Concerning this clone itself: Compared with germline, one end of the junction differs, possibly owing to a read error. The chain has TRBV19 and TRBJ2-1; possibly TRBD2 for D (6 bases). CDR3 length: 14 residues. The germline gives CDR1 LNHDA, CDR2 SQIVND (reference sequence). For the CDR3, the DNA is TGTGCCAGTAGACCTGGGAGACCGGGGGTGGAACCTCTCTTC. This encodes CASRPGRPGVEPLF.

J is TRBJ2-7 and V is TRBV5-5; 9 bases are a match to TRBD1. Looked up from germline, CDR1 is SGHKS and CDR2 is YYEKEE (reference sequence). V lost 7 bases to trimming and J lost 5 bases; unmatched junction nucleotides: 7. The CDR3 contains 13 residues. CDR3 nucleotides: TGTGCCAGCCGTGACAGGGGGGAAGACGAGCAGTACTTC. Translating gives CASRDRGEDEQYF.

This chain joins TRBV11-2 and TRBJ1-4; 9 bases map to TRBD1. Germline CDR1 SGHAT, CDR2 FQNNGV. There are 15 residues in the CDR3. Trimming took 4 bases from V and 4 from J; bases not matched to a gene: 4. The CDR3 here is CASSSWTGDNEKLFF. CDR3 DNA sequence: TGTGCCAGCAGCTCCTGGACAGGGGATAATGAAAAACTGTTTTTT.

The chain carries TRBV7-2 and TRBJ2-5, with 8 bases lining up with TRBD1. Germline lookup yields CDR1 SGHTA and CDR2 FQGNSA. J lost 5 bases, V lost 1 base, and 9 bases had no gene match. The CDR3 runs 16 residues. CDR3: CASSLGASGGAETQYF. The CDR3 DNA sequence: TGTGCCAGCAGCTTAGGAGCCTCAGGGGGCGCCGAGACCCAGTACTTC.

V usage is TRBV9 and J usage is TRBJ2-3, with 10 bases identical to TRBD2. The germline V gene encodes CDR1 SGDLS and CDR2 YYNGEE. This CDR3 contains 16 residues. J gave up 2 bases and V 4 bases, and 7 bases lay outside the gene matches. This chain's CDR3 is CASSLSSGGTTDTQYF. The CDR3 DNA reads TGTGCCAGCAGCCTTTCTAGCGGGGGCACCACAGATACGCAGTATTTT.

The CDR3 DNA follows: TGTGCCAGTAGTGCTTCCGGCGCAGGAAATACAGATACGCAGTATTTT. It specifies CASSASGAGNTDTQYF. The genes are TRBV19 and TRBJ2-3; D gene uncertain. Per germline, CDR1 LNHDA and CDR2 SQIVND (reference sequence). With 5 bases removed from V and 3 bases from J, the gap between germline ends came to 18 bases. This CDR3 comprises 16 residues.

CDR3 residues: CASADFDYGYTF. As DNA, the CDR3 is TGTGCCAGCGCGGACTTCGACTATGGCTACACCTTC. The chain combines TRBV6-5 with TRBJ1-2; D unresolved. V lost 8 bases to trimming and J lost 3 bases, with 10 bases between them. In germline, CDR1 is MNHEY, CDR2 SVGAGI. The CDR3 sequence is 12 residues long.

The chain combines TRBV15 with TRBJ2-3; maybe TRBD2 (5 bases). CDR3 length: 20 amino acids. The germline V and J ends were trimmed by 2 bases and 0 bases, with 24 bases remaining between them. The V gene's germline CDR1 is LNHNV and CDR2 YYDKDF (reference sequence). The CDR3 DNA reads TGTGCCACCAGCAGAAACCTTTTACCTATAGCGTGGTCTAGCACAGATACGCAGTATTTT. This gives the protein CATSRNLLPIAWSSTDTQYF.

The chain employs TRBV29-1 and TRBJ1-1, with unresolved D. CDR1 is SQVTM, CDR2 ANQGSEA, per germline. V was pared by 7 bases and J by 3 bases, with 18 bases between. The CDR3 has 14 residues. The CDR3 region has the DNA TGCAGCGGCGCACAGATTGGACTGGACACTGAAGCTTTCTTT. Translated, it gives CSGAQIGLDTEAFF.

V usage is TRBV6-5 and J usage is TRBJ1-2, with 8 bases lining up with TRBD1. Germline V gene sequence: CDR1 MNHEY, CDR2 SVGAGI. This CDR3 contains 13 residues. V lost 7 bases and J lost 4; bases outside the gene matches: 5. The CDR3 DNA is TGTGCCAGCACCGACAGGGGAGGCTATGGCTACACCTTC. Its translation: CASTDRGGYGYTF.

This clone was observed once. The rearrangement links TRBV6-5 to TRBJ2-5; D tentatively reads TRBD1 or TRBD2 (5 bases each). The germline V and J ends were trimmed by 2 bases and 5 bases, with 6 bases remaining between them. Germline CDR1 and CDR2: MNHEY and SVGAGI. The length of the CDR3 is 12 residues. The DNA of the CDR3 is TGTGCCAGCAGTTACGGGGGTGAGACCCAGTACTTC. Encoded protein: CASSYGGETQYF.

The chain uses TRBV6-6 and TRBJ1-5, with 7 bases identical to TRBD1. Germline CDR1 reads MNHNY; CDR2 reads SVGAGI (reference sequence). J gave up 3 bases and V 2 bases, and 4 bases lay outside the gene matches. This CDR3 is built from 15 residues. The chain's CDR3 is CASSYQDRANQPQHF. Here the CDR3 DNA reads TGTGCCAGCAGTTACCAAGACAGGGCCAATCAGCCCCAGCATTTT.

The V and J genes are TRBV7-6 and TRBJ2-2; no clear D gene. Germline CDR1 and CDR2: SGHVS and FNYEAQ. Trimming cost V 5 bases and J 3 bases, with 4 bases left between them. The CDR3 consists of 12 residues. The CDR3 region has the DNA TGTGCCAGCAGCCATTACACCGGGGAGCTGTTTTTT. As protein: CASSHYTGELFF.